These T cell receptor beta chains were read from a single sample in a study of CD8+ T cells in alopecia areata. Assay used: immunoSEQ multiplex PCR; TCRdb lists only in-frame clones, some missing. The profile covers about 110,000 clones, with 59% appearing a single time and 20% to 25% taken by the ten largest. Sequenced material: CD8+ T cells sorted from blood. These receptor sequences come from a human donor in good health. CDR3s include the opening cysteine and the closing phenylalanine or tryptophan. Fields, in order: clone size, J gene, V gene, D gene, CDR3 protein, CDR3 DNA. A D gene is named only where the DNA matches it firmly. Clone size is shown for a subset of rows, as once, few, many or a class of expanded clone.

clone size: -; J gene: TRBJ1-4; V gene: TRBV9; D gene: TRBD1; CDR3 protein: CASSSAGGGEKLFF; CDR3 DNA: TGTGCCAGCAGTTCCGCAGGGGGCGGAGAAAAACTGTTTTTT
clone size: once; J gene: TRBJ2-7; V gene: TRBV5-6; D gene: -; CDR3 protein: CASSWGVMTYEQYF; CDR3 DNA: TGTGCCAGCAGCTGGGGGGTCATGACCTACGAGCAGTACTTC
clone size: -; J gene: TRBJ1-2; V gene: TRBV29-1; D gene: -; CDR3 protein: CSVPRAGHGYTF; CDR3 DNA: TGCAGCGTCCCTAGGGCAGGGCATGGCTACACCTTC
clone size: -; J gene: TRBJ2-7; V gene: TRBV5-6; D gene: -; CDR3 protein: CASSSGTGSVEQYF; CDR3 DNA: TGTGCCAGCAGCTCCGGGACGGGGAGTGTCGAGCAGTACTTC
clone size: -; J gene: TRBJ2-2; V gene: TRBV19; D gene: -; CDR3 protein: CASSTFHGTGELFF; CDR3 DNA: TGTGCCAGTAGTACATTTCACGGCACCGGGGAGCTGTTTTTT
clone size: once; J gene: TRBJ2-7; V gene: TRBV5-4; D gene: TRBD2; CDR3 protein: CASSSETSANPYEQYF; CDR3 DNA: TGTGCCAGCAGCTCGGAGACTAGCGCGAACCCCTACGAGCAGTACTTC
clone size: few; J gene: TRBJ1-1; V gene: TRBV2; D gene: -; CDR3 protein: CASLKVYTEAFF; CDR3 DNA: TGTGCCAGCCTCAAGGTATACACTGAAGCTTTCTTT
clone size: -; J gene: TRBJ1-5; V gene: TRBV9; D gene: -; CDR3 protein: CGGNGKPQHF; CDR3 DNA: TGTGGGGGAAACGGCAAGCCCCAGCATTTT
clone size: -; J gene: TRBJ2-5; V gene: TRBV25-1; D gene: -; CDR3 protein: CASTKWGDSQETQYF; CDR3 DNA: TGTGCCAGCACCAAATGGGGGGACAGCCAAGAGACCCAGTACTTC
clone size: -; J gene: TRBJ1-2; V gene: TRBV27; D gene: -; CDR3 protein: CASSLWGPVGYTF; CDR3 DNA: TGTGCCAGCAGTTTATGGGGGCCTGTTGGCTACACCTTC
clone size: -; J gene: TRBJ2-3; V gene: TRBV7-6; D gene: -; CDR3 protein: CASSPGWGRDTQYF; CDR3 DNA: TGTGCCAGCAGTCCGGGGTGGGGACGGGATACGCAGTATTTT
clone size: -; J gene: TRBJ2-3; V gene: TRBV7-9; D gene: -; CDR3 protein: CAIRGGGGLTDTQYF; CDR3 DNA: TGTGCCATCCGCGGAGGGGGCGGGCTCACAGATACGCAGTATTTT
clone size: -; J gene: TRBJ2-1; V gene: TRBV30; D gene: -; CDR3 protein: CAWSVGYLEQFF; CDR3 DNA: TGTGCCTGGAGTGTAGGCTACCTTGAGCAGTTCTTC
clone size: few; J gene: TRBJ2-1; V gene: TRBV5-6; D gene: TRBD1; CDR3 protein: CASSLEGQGYNEQFF; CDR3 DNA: TGTGCCAGCAGCTTGGAGGGACAGGGGTACAATGAGCAGTTCTTC
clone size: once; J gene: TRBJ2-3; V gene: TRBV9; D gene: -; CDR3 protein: CASSVVSEDTQYF; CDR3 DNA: TGTGCCAGCAGCGTAGTCAGTGAAGATACGCAGTATTTT
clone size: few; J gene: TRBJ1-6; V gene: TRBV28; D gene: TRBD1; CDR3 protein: CASSLRAGGLTSPLHF; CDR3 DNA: TGTGCCAGCAGTTTAAGGGCAGGGGGCCTAACTTCACCCCTCCACTTT
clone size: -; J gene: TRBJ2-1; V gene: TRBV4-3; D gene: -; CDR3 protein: CASCCAWGPNNEQFF; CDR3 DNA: TGCGCCAGCTGTTGTGCGTGGGGGCCCAACAATGAGCAGTTCTTC
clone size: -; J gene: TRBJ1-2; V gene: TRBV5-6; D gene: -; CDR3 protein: CASSKTRTNYGYTF; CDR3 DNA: TGTGCCAGCAGCAAAACTCGGACCAACTATGGCTACACCTTC
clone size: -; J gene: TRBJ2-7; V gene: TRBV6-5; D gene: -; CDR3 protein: CASSYSTGNEQYF; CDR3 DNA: TGTGCCAGCAGTTACTCGACCGGGAACGAGCAGTACTTC
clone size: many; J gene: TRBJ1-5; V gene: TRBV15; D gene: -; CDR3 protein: CATSRDVGHNQPQHF; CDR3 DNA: TGTGCCACCAGCAGAGATGTAGGTCACAATCAGCCCCAGCATTTT
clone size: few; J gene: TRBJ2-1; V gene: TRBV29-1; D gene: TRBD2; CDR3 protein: CSVEDLPGLAGGYNEQFF; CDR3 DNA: TGCAGCGTTGAAGATCTTCCTGGACTAGCGGGGGGTTACAATGAGCAGTTCTTC
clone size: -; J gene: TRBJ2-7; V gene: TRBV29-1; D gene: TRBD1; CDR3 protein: CSVSGGPSYEQYF; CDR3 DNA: TGCAGCGTGTCAGGGGGCCCCAGCTACGAGCAGTACTTC
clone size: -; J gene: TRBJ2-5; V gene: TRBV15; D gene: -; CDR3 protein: CATSRFTLRDFPSGIQYF; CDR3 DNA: TGTGCCACCAGCAGGTTCACTCTCCGGGACTTCCCTTCAGGTATCCAGTACTTC
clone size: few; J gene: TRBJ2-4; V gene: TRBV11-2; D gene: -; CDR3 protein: CASSGSDSEGF; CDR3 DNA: TGTGCCAGCAGCGGATCGGACAGTGAGGGCTTC
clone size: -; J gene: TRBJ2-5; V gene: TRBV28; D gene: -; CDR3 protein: CASRQVQFRGMKTQYF; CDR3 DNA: TGTGCCAGCAGACAAGTACAGTTTCGGGGGATGAAGACCCAGTACTTC
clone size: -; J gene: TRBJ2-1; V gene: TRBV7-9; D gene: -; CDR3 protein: CASSFTGEQFF; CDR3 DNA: TGTGCCAGCAGCTTTACTGGGGAGCAGTTCTTC
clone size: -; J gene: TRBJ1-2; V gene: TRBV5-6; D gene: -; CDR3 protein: CASSSTGYGYTF; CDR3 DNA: TGTGCCAGCAGCTCTACAGGGTATGGCTACACCTTC